This T cell receptor (beta chain) was profiled in a study of T cells after posttransplantation cyclophosphamide. Sampled 1 year posttransplant, controls received myeloablative marrow transplants, methotrexate and a calcineurin inhibitor. For this clone: No antigen is known for it.

The table came from immunoSEQ multiplex PCR; TCRdb's copy has only in-frame clones and leaves some out. Among 15,000 to 20,000 clones listed, over 75% were seen once. The CDR3 sequence is 16 residues long. V was clipped by 5 bases and J by 1 base; unmatched bases: 9. The germline V gene has CDR1 LNHDA and CDR2 SQIVND (reference sequence). General study points: Donor CD8+ memory clones often dominated recipient blood repertoires at later times. TRB overlap between skin or GI tissue T cells and blood was limited. Recipient CMV seropositivity and CMV reactivation strongly tracked TRB clonality.

The receptor's source is a male patient in his forties or fifties who received an allogeneic stem cell transplant from an unrelated donor, was CMV-positive, and had chronic GVHD only. The graft donor may account for some of the T cells. Specimen: PBMCs, collected after an allogeneic stem cell transplant with a calcineurin inhibitor and methotrexate. This chain uses TRBV19 with TRBJ1-1; 8 bases fit TRBD1. The CDR3 nucleotides are TGTGCCAGTAGTCCCCGACAGGGGCCAGCGAACACTGAAGCTTTCTTT. Amino acids: CASSPRQGPANTEAFF. Full variable domain (missing parts from reference TRBV19 and TRBJ1-1): DGGITQSPKYLFRKEGQNVTLSCEQNLNHDAMYWYRQDPGQGLRLIYYSQIVNDFQKGDIAEGYSVSREKKESFPLTVTSAQKNPTAFYLCASSPRQGPANTEAFFGQGTRLTVV.